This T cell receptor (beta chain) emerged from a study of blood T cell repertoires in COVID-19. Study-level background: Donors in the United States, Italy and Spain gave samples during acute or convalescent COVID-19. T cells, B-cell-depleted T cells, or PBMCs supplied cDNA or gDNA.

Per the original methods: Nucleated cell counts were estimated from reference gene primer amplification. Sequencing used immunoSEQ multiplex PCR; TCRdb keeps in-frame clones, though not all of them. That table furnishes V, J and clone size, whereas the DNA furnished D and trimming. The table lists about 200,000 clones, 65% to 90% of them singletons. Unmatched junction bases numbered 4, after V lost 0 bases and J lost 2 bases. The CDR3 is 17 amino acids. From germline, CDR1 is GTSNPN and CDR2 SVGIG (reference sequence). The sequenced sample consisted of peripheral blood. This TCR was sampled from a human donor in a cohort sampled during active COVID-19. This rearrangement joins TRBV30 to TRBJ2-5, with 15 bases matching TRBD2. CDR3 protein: CAWSVGLAGGQQETQYF. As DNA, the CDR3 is TGTGCCTGGAGTGTGGGACTAGCGGGAGGCCAGCAAGAGACCCAGTACTTC.